This is a list of T cell receptor beta chains from one sample in a study of OX40 agonist ivuxolimab in advanced cancers. The protocol was immunoSEQ multiplex PCR, while the TCRdb copy is restricted to in-frame clones and leaves out a portion. The data contain approximately 62,000 clones, 70% to 90% of them singletons. Sequencing was performed on CD4+ or CD8+ T cells sorted from blood, taken in a trial of the OX40 agonist ivuxolimab. These receptors all come from an adult with an advanced solid tumor such as melanoma, head and neck, liver or kidney cancer. The CDR3 runs from the conserved cysteine through the conserved F or W. A D gene is named only where the DNA matches it firmly. Part of the rows lack a size; the others show once, few, many or a class for expanded clones.

d_gene	v_gene	abundance	j_gene	CDR3aa	CDR3nt
-	TRBV28	-	TRBJ2-7	CASSFSPGFSIHEQYF	TGTGCCAGCAGTTTTTCCCCAGGGTTTTCCATCCACGAGCAGTACTTC
-	TRBV4-3	-	TRBJ1-5	CASSQDLGGEVNQPQHF	TGCGCCAGCAGCCAAGATCTTGGAGGGGAGGTAAATCAGCCCCAGCATTTT
-	TRBV27	-	TRBJ2-3	CARIPGPYTDTQYF	TGTGCCAGAATCCCGGGACCCTACACAGATACGCAGTATTTT
TRBD2	TRBV4-1	-	TRBJ2-7	CASSQDTERGWQYF	TGCGCCAGCAGCCAAGATACGGAGCGGGGATGGCAGTACTTC
-	TRBV6-1	-	TRBJ2-7	CASRASGYEQYF	TGTGCCAGCAGAGCCAGCGGCTACGAGCAGTACTTC
-	TRBV23-1	-	TRBJ1-3	CASSQSPHGNTIYF	TGCGCCAGCAGTCAATCTCCACATGGAAACACCATATATTTT
-	TRBV11-2	-	TRBJ1-2	CASSPGRRDAYGYTF	TGTGCCAGCAGCCCCGGGAGGAGGGACGCCTATGGCTACACCTTC
-	TRBV6-5	-	TRBJ2-7	CASTVRGGPSYEQYF	TGTGCCAGCACGGTTCGTGGGGGGCCGTCCTACGAGCAGTACTTC
-	TRBV6-6	few	TRBJ1-1	CASSSPTPFF	TGTGCCAGCAGTTCCCCGACCCCATTCTTT
TRBD1	TRBV28	few	TRBJ2-7	CASSFGQGHRKVF	TGTGCCAGCAGTTTTGGACAGGGGCATCGTAAAGTCTTC
-	TRBV6-6	-	TRBJ1-1	CASSVQMNTEAFF	TGTGCCAGCAGTGTCCAGATGAACACTGAAGCTTTCTTT
-	TRBV19	-	TRBJ1-2	CASSIGQVYGYTF	TGTGCCAGTAGTATCGGACAAGTCTATGGCTACACCTTC
-	TRBV5-1	-	TRBJ1-3	CASSKDETTSLGNTIYF	TGCGCCAGCAGCAAAGACGAGACTACATCGCTTGGAAACACCATATATTTT
-	TRBV14	-	TRBJ1-1	CASSLGPAEAFF	TGTGCCAGCAGCCTAGGTCCAGCTGAAGCTTTCTTT
TRBD2	TRBV18	-	TRBJ2-3	CASSPPVAGGKDTQYF	TGTGCCAGCTCACCACCGGTAGCGGGGGGTAAAGATACGCAGTATTTT
TRBD1	TRBV19	-	TRBJ1-5	CASGTGGALNQPQHF	TGTGCCAGCGGTACAGGGGGGGCCCTAAATCAGCCCCAGCATTTT
-	TRBV28	-	TRBJ1-2	CASSLIQPQYGYTF	TGTGCCAGCAGTTTAATCCAACCTCAATATGGCTACACCTTC
-	TRBV11-2	-	TRBJ1-5	CASSLAAGLNQPQHF	TGTGCCAGCAGCTTAGCAGCGGGACTCAATCAGCCCCAGCATTTT
TRBD1	TRBV7-9	-	TRBJ2-1	CASSLVGQGANEQFF	TGTGCCAGCAGCTTGGTGGGACAGGGGGCAAATGAGCAGTTCTTC
TRBD2	TRBV30	-	TRBJ2-7	CAWTLPHGRRYEQYF	TGTGCCTGGACCCTACCCCACGGGAGGCGCTACGAGCAGTACTTC
TRBD1	TRBV9	-	TRBJ1-2	CASSVEGGKGYGYTF	TGTGCCAGCAGCGTAGAAGGGGGCAAGGGCTATGGCTACACCTTC
TRBD1	TRBV4-2	-	TRBJ2-3	CASSQDYETGLLGNIYTQYF	TGTGCCAGCAGCCAAGATTACGAGACAGGGCTTCTGGGGAACATATATACGCAGTATTTT
-	TRBV7-2	few	TRBJ1-2	CASSEEGSPTNYGYTF	TGTGCCAGCAGCGAGGAGGGGTCTCCTACCAACTATGGCTACACCTTC
-	TRBV28	-	TRBJ1-5	CASSSRGVWQPQHF	TGTGCCAGCAGTTCTAGGGGGGTTTGGCAGCCCCAGCATTTT